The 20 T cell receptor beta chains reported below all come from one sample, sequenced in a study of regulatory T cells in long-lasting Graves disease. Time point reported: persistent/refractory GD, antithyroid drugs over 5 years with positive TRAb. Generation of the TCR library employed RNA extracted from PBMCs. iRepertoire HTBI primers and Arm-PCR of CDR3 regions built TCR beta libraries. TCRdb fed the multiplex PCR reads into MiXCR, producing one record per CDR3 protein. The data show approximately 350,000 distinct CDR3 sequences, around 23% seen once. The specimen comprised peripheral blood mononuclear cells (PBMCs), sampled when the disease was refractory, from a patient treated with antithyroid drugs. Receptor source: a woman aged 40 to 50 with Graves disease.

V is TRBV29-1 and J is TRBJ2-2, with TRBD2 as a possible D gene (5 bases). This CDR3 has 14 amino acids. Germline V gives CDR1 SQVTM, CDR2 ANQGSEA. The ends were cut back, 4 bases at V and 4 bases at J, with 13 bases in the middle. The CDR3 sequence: CSVVLRGSTGELFF. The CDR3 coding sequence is TGCAGCGTTGTGCTTCGGGGAAGCACCGGGGAGCTGTTTTTT.

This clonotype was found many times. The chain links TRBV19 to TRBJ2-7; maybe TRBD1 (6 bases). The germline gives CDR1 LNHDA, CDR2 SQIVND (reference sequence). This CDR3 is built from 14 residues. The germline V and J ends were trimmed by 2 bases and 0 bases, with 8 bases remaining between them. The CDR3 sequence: CASSITGSSYEQYF. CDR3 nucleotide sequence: TGTGCCAGTAGTATAACAGGGTCCTCCTACGAGCAGTACTTC.

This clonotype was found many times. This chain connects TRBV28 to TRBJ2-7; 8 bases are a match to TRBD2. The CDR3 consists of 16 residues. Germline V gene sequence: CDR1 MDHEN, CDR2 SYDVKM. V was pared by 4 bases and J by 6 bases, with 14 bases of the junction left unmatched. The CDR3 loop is CASSSFRTSFICEQYF. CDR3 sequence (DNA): TGTGCCAGCAGTTCGTTCCGGACTAGCTTTATTTGCGAGCAGTACTTC.

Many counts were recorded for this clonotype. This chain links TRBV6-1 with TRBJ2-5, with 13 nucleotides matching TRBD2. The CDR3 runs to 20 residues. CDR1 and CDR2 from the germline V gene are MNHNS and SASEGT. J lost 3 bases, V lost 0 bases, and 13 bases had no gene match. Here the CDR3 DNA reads TGTGCCAGCAGTGAAGCGCATCTACTAGCGGGAGGGATAACTAAAGAGACCCAGTACTTC. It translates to CASSEAHLLAGGITKETQYF.

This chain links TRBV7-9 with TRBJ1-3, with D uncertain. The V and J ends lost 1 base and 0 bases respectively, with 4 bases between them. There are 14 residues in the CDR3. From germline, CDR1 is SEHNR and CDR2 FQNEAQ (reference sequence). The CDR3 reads CASSLGTSGNTIYF. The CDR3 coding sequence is TGTGCCAGCAGCTTAGGTACCTCTGGAAACACCATATATTTT.

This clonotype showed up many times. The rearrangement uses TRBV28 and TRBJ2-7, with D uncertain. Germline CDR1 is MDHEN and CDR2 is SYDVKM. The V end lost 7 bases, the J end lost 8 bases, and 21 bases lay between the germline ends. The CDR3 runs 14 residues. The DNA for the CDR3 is TGTGCCAGCATCGGCCTCCGTAATTCGCCAAAGCAGTACTTC. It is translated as CASIGLRNSPKQYF.

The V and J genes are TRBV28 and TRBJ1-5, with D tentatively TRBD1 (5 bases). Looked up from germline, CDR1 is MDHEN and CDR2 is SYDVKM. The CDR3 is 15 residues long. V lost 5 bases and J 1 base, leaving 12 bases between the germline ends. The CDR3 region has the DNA TGTGCCAGCAGTCGGGGCGGTGTGAGCAATCAGCCCCAGCATTTT. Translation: CASSRGGVSNQPQHF.

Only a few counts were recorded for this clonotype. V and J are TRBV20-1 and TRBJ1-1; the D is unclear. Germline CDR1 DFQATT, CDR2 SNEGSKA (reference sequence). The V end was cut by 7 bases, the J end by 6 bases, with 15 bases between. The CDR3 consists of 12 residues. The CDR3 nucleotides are TGCAGTGGTAGCCCTGTTAGCGCTGAAGCTTTCTTT. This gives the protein CSGSPVSAEAFF.

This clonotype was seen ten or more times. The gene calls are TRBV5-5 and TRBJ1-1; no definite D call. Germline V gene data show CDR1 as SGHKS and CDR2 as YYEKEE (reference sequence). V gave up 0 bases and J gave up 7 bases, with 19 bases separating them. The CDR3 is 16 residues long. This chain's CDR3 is CASSLATPLLTLEAFF. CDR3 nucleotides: TGTGCCAGCAGCTTGGCCACACCCTTACTTACCCTTGAAGCTTTCTTT.

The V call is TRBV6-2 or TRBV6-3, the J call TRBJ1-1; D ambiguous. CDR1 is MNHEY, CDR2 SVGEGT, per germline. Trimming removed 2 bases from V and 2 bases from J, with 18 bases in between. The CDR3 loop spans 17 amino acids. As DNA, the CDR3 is TGTGCCAGCAGTTACCCCCCAAGGGTACTTATAAACACTGAAGCTTTCTTT. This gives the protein CASSYPPRVLINTEAFF.

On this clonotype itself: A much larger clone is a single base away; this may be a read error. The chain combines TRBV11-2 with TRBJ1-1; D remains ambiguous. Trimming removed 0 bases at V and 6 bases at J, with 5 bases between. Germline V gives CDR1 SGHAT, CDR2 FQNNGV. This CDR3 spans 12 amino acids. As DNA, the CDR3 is TGTGCCAGCAGCTTAGACAACGCTGAAGCTTTCTTT. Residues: CASSLDNAEAFF.

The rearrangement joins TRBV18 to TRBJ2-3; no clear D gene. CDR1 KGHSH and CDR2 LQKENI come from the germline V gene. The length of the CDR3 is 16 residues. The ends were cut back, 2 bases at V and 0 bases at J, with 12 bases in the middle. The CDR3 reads CASSPKGYSSTDTQYF. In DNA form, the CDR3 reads TGTGCCAGCTCACCAAAGGGCTACTCTAGCACAGATACGCAGTATTTT. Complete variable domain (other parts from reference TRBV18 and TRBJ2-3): NAGVMQNPRHLVRRRGQEARLRCSPMKGHSHVYWYRQLPEEGLKFMVYLQKENIIDESGMPKERFSAEFPKEGPSILRIQQVVRGDSAAYFCASSPKGYSSTDTQYFGPGTRLTVL.

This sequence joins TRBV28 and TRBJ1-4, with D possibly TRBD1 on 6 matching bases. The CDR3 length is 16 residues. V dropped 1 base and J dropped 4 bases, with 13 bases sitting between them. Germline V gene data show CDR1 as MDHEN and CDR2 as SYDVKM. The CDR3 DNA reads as TGTGCCAGCAGTTTATACTCGACAGGTCATAATGAAAAACTGTTTTTT. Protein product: CASSLYSTGHNEKLFF. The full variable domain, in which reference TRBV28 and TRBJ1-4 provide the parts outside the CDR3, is DVKVTQSSRYLVKRTGEKVFLECVQDMDHENMFWYRQDPGLGLRLIYFSYDVKMKEKGDIPEGYSVSREKKERFSLILESASTNQTSMYLCASSLYSTGHNEKLFFGSGTQLSVL.

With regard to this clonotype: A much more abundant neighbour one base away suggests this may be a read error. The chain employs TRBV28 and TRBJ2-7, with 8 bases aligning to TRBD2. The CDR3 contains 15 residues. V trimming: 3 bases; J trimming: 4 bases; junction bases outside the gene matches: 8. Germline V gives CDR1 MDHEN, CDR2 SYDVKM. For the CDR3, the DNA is TGTGCCAGCAGTTTGAGACTAGCGAGTTATTACGAGCAGTACTTC. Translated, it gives CASSLRLASYYEQYF.

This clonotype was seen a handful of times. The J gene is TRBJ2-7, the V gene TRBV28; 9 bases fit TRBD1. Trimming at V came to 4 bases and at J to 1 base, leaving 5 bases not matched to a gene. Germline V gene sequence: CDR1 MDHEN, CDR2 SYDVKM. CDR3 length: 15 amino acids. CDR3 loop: CASSWDRVNSYEQYF. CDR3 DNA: TGTGCCAGCAGTTGGGACAGGGTTAATTCCTACGAGCAGTACTTC.

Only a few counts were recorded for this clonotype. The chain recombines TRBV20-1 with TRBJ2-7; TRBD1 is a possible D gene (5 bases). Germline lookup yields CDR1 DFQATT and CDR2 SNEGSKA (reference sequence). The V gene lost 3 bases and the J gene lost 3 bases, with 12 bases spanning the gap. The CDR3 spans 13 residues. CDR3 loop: CSASRARFYEQYF. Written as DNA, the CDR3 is TGCAGTGCTAGCAGGGCCAGGTTCTACGAGCAGTACTTC.

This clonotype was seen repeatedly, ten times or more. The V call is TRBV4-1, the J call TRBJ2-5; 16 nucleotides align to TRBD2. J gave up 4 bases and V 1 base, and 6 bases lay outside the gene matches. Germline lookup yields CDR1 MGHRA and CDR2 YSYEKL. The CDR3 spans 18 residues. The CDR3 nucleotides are TGCGCCAGCAGCCAAGTGGGACTAGCGGGAGGGGTCACAGAGACCCAGTACTTC. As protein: CASSQVGLAGGVTETQYF.

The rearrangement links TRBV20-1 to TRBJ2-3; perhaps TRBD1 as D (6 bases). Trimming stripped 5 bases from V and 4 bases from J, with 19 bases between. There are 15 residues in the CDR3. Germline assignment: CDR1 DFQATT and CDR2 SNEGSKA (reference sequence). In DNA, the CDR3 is TGCAGTGCTTACGAACAGGGTCCAGTCGCAGATACGCAGTATTTT. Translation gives CSAYEQGPVADTQYF.

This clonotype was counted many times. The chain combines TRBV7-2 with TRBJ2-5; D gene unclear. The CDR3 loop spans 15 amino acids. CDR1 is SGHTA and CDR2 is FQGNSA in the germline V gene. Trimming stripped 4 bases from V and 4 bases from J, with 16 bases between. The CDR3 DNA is TGTGCCAGCAGCTCAACTCCCTGGGGTGGAGAGACCCAGTACTTC. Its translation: CASSSTPWGGETQYF.

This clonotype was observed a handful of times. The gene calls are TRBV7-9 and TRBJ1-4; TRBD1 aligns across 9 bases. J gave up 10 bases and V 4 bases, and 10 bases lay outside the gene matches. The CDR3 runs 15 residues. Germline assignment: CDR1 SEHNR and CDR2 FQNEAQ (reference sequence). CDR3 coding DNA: TGTGCCAGCAGCTCGGGACAGGGCTCCACGATAAAACTGTTTTTT. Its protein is CASSSGQGSTIKLFF.